This T cell receptor (beta chain) was identified in a study of blood T cell repertoires in COVID-19. Overall study context: Researchers got acute and convalescent COVID-19 samples from the United States, Italy and Spain. The analysed material was cDNA or gDNA that came from T cells, B-cell-depleted T cells, or PBMCs.

Recruited during active infection, patients (from Seattle) were subsequently followed longitudinally. Trimming cost V 8 bases and J 9 bases; bases outside gene matches: 14. Germline lookup yields CDR1 PRHDT and CDR2 FYEKMQ (reference sequence). This CDR3 is built from 15 residues. Generated by immunoSEQ multiplex PCR, the TCRdb table keeps only in-frame clones and is missing some. The table lists about 210,000 clones, 80% to 85% of them singletons, with 5.2% in the top ten. The chain recombines TRBV13 with TRBJ2-1; 9 bases agree with TRBD2. The sequencing input was peripheral blood. The sequence was obtained from a woman in her sixties or seventies with COVID-19, enrolled during active disease. The CDR3 spells CASQTITTAGGEQFF. The CDR3 DNA reads as TGTGCCAGCCAGACGATTACAACAGCGGGAGGTGAGCAGTTCTTC.